This section outlines one T cell receptor beta chain sequence together with its context. This specimen belongs to a study of blood T cell repertoires in COVID-19. The CDR3 extends over 14 amino acids. Germline CDR1 reads LNHNV; CDR2 reads YYDKDF (reference sequence). Trimming took 1 base from V and 4 from J, leaving 8 bases between them. TCRdb keeps only in-frame clones here, not all; method: immunoSEQ multiplex PCR. The repertoire holds tens of thousands of clones, with over 65% as singletons. The receptor was derived from a human donor in a cohort sampled during active COVID-19. Sequences were obtained from peripheral blood. This rearrangement joins TRBV15 to TRBJ1-3, with D hard to call. In DNA, the CDR3 is TGTGCCACCAGCAGAGTCAGGCCGGGAAACACCATATATTTT. It is translated as CATSRVRPGNTIYF. Full variable domain (outside the CDR3, taken from reference TRBV15 and TRBJ1-3): DAMVIQNPRYQVTQFGKPVTLSCSQTLNHNVMYWYQQKSSQAPKLLFHYYDKDFNNEADTPDNFQSRRPNTSFCFLDIRSPGLGDTAMYLCATSRVRPGNTIYFGEGSWLTVV.